Below, 4 T cell receptor beta chains from the same sample are listed, as sequenced in a study of blood T cell repertoires in COVID-19 (dated by TCRdb to 2018 to 2021). Library preparation used the immunoSEQ multiplex PCR assay. TCRdb mirrors the immuneACCESS table, restricted to in-frame sequences. Some clones are absent from its copies; in checked studies, under half trace to an unresolved V gene, and the reason for the others is unknown. In this sample the table shows some 110,000 clones, around four fifths of which occur a single time. In total, the top ten clones hold around 6.2% of the sample. Sequenced sample: peripheral blood. The receptors shown here come from an older man with COVID-19, enrolled during active disease.

CDR3 coding DNA: TGCGCCAGCAGCCACGTGGACAGGGGGCACGCTAATGAAAAACTGTTTTTT. It specifies CASSHVDRGHANEKLFF. The rearrangement links TRBV4-1 to TRBJ1-4, with 11 bases lining up with TRBD1. Germline trimming cut 3 bases from V and 3 bases from J; bases unmatched to any gene: 6. The CDR3 is made up of 17 amino acids. Germline lookup yields CDR1 MGHRA and CDR2 YSYEKL.

The rearrangement links TRBV21-1 to TRBJ1-5; the D segment call TRBD1 is taken from the table without a DNA check. TRBV21-1 is annotated as a pseudogene. This CDR3 is built from 13 residues. The chain's CDR3 is CAAGQWGNQPQHF. CDR3 coding DNA: TGTGCCGCGGGACAGTGGGGGAATCAGCCCCAGCATTTT.

This clone came up a few times. This sample also contains other DNA sequences that code for the same CDR3. This chain links TRBV3-1 (or the pseudogene TRBV3-2) with TRBJ1-2, with 7 positions matching TRBD1. Germline V gene sequence: CDR1 LGHDT, CDR2 YNNKEL (reference sequence). The CDR3 consists of 14 residues. V trimming: 4 bases; J trimming: 3 bases; junction bases outside the gene matches: 5. In nucleotides, the CDR3 is TGTGCCAGCAGCCCTTCAGACAGGGACTATGGCTACACCTTC. It translates to CASSPSDRDYGYTF.

The chain combines TRBV2 with TRBJ1-5, with a weak D call TRBD1 (5 bases). Germline loops: CDR1 SNHLY, CDR2 FYNNEI. The CDR3 is 18 amino acids. V was clipped by 8 bases and J by 2 bases, with 25 bases between them. CDR3 sequence reads: CASWSGFGAEGGNQPQHF. The CDR3 region has the DNA TGTGCCAGCTGGTCAGGGTTTGGGGCTGAAGGTGGCAATCAGCCCCAGCATTTT.